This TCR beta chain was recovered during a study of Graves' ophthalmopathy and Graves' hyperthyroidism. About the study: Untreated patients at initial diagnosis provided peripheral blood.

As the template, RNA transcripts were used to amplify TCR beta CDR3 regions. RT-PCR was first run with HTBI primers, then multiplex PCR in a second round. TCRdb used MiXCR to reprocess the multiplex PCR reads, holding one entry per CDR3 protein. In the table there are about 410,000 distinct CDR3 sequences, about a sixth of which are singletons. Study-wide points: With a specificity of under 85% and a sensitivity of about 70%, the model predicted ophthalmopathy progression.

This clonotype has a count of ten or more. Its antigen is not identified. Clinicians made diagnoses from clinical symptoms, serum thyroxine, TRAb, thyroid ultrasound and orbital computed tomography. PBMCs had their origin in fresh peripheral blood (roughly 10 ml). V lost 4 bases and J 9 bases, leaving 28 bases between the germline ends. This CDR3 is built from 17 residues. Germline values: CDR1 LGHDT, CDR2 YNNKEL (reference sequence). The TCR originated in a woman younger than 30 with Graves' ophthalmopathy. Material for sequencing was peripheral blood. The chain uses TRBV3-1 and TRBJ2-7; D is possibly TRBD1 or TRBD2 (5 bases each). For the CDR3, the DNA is TGTGCCAGCAGCCCTCCCCCCACATGGGACGAATTTGTCGTGCAGTACTTC. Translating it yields CASSPPPTWDEFVVQYF.